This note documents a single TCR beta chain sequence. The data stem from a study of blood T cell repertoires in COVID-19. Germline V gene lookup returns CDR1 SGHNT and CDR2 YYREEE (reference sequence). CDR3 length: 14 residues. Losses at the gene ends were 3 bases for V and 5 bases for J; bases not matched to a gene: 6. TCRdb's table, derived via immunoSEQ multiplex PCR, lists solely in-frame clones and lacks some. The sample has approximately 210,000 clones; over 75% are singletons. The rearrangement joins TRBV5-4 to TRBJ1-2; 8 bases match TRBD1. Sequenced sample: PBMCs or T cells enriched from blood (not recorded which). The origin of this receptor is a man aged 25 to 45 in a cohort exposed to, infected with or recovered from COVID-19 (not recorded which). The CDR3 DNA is TGTGCCAGCAGCTGGAACAGGGGGGGTTATGGCTACACCTTC. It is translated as CASSWNRGGYGYTF. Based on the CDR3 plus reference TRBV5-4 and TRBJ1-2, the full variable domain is ETGVTQSPTHLIKTRGQQVTLRCSSQSGHNTVSWYQQALGQGPQFIFQYYREEENGRGNFPPRFSGLQFPNYSSELNVNALELDDSALYLCASSWNRGGYGYTFGSGTRLTVV.